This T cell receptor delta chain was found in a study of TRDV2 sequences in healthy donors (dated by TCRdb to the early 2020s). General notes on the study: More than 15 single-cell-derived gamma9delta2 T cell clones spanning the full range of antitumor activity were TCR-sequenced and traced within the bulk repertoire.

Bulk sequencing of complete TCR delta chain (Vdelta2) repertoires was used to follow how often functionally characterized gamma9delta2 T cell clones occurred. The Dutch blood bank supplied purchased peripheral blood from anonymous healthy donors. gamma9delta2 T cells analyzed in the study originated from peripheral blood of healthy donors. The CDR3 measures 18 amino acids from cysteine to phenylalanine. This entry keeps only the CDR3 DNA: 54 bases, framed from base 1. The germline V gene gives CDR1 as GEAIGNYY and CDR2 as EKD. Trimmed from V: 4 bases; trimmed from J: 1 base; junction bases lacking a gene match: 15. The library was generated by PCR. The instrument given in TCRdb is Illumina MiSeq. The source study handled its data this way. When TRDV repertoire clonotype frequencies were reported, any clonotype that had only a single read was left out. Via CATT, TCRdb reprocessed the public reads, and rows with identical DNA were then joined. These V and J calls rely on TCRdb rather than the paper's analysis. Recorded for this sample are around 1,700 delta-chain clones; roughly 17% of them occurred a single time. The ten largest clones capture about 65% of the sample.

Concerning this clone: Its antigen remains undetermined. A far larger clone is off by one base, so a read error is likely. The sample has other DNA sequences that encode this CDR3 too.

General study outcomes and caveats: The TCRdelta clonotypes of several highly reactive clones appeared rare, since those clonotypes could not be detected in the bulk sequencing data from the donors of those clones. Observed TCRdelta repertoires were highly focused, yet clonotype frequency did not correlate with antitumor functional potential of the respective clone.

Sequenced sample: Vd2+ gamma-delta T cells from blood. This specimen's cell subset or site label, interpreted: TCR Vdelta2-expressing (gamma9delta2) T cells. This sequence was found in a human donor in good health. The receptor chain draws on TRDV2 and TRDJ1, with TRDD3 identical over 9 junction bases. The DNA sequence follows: TGTGCCTGTGATACTCTGCGTCAGACTGGGGGACCCACCGATAAACTCATCTTT. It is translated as CACDTLRQTGGPTDKLIF.